This section outlines one T cell receptor beta chain sequence together with its context. The CDR3 is made up of 13 amino acids. The V gene lost 1 base and the J gene lost 14 bases, with 14 bases spanning the gap. TCRdb passed the reads through MiXCR, listing each CDR3 protein once. Of fewer than 550,000 distinct CDR3 sequences listed, 26% are singletons. The data were taken from a study of T cell repertoires in cytomegalovirus infection. Study in general: Both a matching HLA type and CMV infection were indicated by public TCR beta signatures.

The clonotype originates from a human donor in good health (CMV status not recorded). Some clones in this sample may be carry-over from other donors' samples. The source material was PBMCs. The chain joins TRBV12-3 or TRBV12-4 to TRBJ1-4; no definite D call. This chain's CDR3 is CASSLDSGALLFF. The DNA of the CDR3 is TGTGCCAGCAGTTTAGATTCGGGAGCCTTGCTGTTTTTT.